A single sample is the source of the 18 T cell receptor beta chains below, sequenced in a study of technical replicates of blood from a few donors. Produced via immunoSEQ multiplex PCR; TCRdb's table is partial and in-frame only. The repertoire holds about 68,000 clones, with about 97% as singletons. Sequencing used T cells isolated from PBMCs. These receptors came from a human donor in good health.

J is TRBJ1-3 and V is TRBV12-5; D is ambiguous. The V gene's germline CDR1 is LGHNT and CDR2 FRNRAP. This CDR3 comprises 14 residues. Trimming took off 5 bases at V and 10 bases at J, with 18 bases between the two ends. The CDR3 DNA follows: TGTGCTAGTGGTGTTTTAATGGGTGGAGGGACCATATATTTT. It translates to CASGVLMGGGTIYF.

The chain carries TRBV11-2 and TRBJ2-2; D possibly corresponds to TRBD1 (6 bases). Germline V lookup: CDR1 SGHAT, CDR2 FQNNGV. The CDR3 loop spans 16 amino acids. Trimming cost V 2 bases and J 0 bases, with 10 bases left between them. The CDR3 DNA is TGTGCCAGCAGCTTATTCGGGACACCGAACACCGGGGAGCTGTTTTTT. Translating gives CASSLFGTPNTGELFF.

The rearrangement links TRBV27 to TRBJ2-7; a weak D match, TRBD1 (5 bases). This CDR3 is built from 13 residues. Germline CDR1 MNHEY, CDR2 SMNVEV (reference sequence). The V end lost 2 bases, the J end lost 5 bases, and 10 bases lay between the germline ends. The chain's CDR3 is CASSLQGWDEQYF. CDR3 coding DNA: TGTGCCAGCAGTTTACAGGGTTGGGACGAGCAGTACTTC.

The chain uses TRBV7-3 and TRBJ1-1; the D is unclear. The CDR3 is 14 amino acids. The germline V gene has CDR1 SGHTA and CDR2 FQGTGA. Deletions cut 2 bases from V and 1 base from J, with 8 bases between. This CDR3 is CASSLLAGNTEAFF. The CDR3 bases are TGTGCCAGCAGCTTACTGGCAGGGAACACTGAAGCTTTCTTT.

The chain carries TRBV7-6 and TRBJ2-1, with TRBD2 identical over 7 bases. In germline, CDR1 is SGHVS, CDR2 FNYEAQ. With V trimmed by 4 bases and J by 2 bases, 5 bases remained unmatched. CDR3 length: 15 residues. The CDR3 bases are TGTGCCAGCAGCTATTTAGCGGGTACCTACAATGAGCAGTTCTTC. This codes for CASSYLAGTYNEQFF.

The chain uses TRBV7-2 and TRBJ2-3, with 13 positions matching TRBD2. V was pared by 4 bases and J by 4 bases, with 11 bases of the junction left unmatched. The CDR3 extends over 18 amino acids. Germline CDR1 SGHTA, CDR2 FQGNSA. This CDR3 is CASSSPIPTSGRADTQYF. The CDR3 DNA reads TGTGCCAGCAGCTCCCCCATTCCTACTAGCGGGAGGGCAGATACGCAGTATTTT.

The rearrangement joins TRBV5-6 to TRBJ2-5; TRBD1 might be the D (6 bases). Trimming shortened V by 5 bases and J by 5 bases, and 7 bases separated the two germline ends. The CDR3 length is 11 residues. CDR1 and CDR2 from the germline V gene are SGHDT and YYEEEE. The CDR3 region has the DNA TGTGCCAGCAGTAGGGGGGAGACCCAGTACTTC. This sequence encodes CASSRGETQYF.

Only a few counts were recorded for this clone. The chain uses TRBV2 and TRBJ1-4, with 10 bases lining up with TRBD1. J lost 10 bases, V lost 4 bases, and 9 bases had no gene match. The CDR3 covers 15 residues. Looked up from germline, CDR1 is SNHLY and CDR2 is FYNNEI. The CDR3 protein is CASSAEGQGNRKLFF. The CDR3 DNA is TGTGCCAGCAGTGCTGAGGGACAGGGGAACAGAAAACTGTTTTTT.

The CDR3 sequence: CASTRDRAGTDTQYF. DNA for the CDR3: TGTGCCAGCACCCGGGACAGGGCGGGCACAGATACGCAGTATTTT. The V and J genes are TRBV25-1 and TRBJ2-3, with TRBD1 matching 9 bases. Per germline, CDR1 MGHDK and CDR2 SYGVNS. CDR3 length equals 15 residues. J gave up 1 base and V 7 bases, and 6 bases lay outside the gene matches.

The J gene is TRBJ1-5, the V gene TRBV2; D gene unclear. Germline V gives CDR1 SNHLY, CDR2 FYNNEI. The CDR3 is 11 amino acids. V was trimmed by 6 bases and J by 4 bases, leaving 4 bases between them. The CDR3 loop is CASRLNQPQHF. The CDR3 nucleotides read TGTGCCAGCAGACTTAATCAGCCCCAGCATTTT.

The V gene is TRBV4-1, the J gene TRBJ2-7; D possibly corresponds to TRBD2 (6 bases). Germline V gene sequence: CDR1 MGHRA, CDR2 YSYEKL. CDR3 size: 12 residues. V was pared by 0 bases and J by 6 bases, with 6 bases between. The CDR3 nucleotides read TGCGCCAGCAGCCAAGAGGAGGGCGAGCAGTACTTC. This codes for CASSQEEGEQYF.

This sequence joins TRBV19 and TRBJ1-4; D unclear. This CDR3 comprises 13 residues. CDR1 is LNHDA and CDR2 is SQIVND in the germline V gene (reference sequence). Trimming removed 4 bases from V and 7 bases from J, with 10 bases in between. The CDR3 DNA is TGTGCCAGTAGTACCCTACCAGGTGAAAAACTGTTTTTT. Translating gives CASSTLPGEKLFF.

The V gene is TRBV5-4, the J gene TRBJ2-3; 15 bases are shared with TRBD2. There are 16 residues in the CDR3. Germline values: CDR1 SGHNT, CDR2 YYREEE (reference sequence). Trimming cost V 4 bases and J 5 bases; bases outside gene matches: 5. The DNA for the CDR3 is TGTGCCAGCAGCGGGGGACTAGCGGGAGGAATAGATACGCAGTATTTT. Translating it yields CASSGGLAGGIDTQYF. The full variable domain, completed using reference TRBV5-4 and TRBJ2-3, is ETGVTQSPTHLIKTRGQQVTLRCSSQSGHNTVSWYQQALGQGPQFIFQYYREEENGRGNFPPRFSGLQFPNYSSELNVNALELDDSALYLCASSGGLAGGIDTQYFGPGTRLTVL.

The chain joins TRBV4-1 to TRBJ1-1, with D uncertain. The CDR3 spans 14 residues. Deletions cut 0 bases from V and 5 bases from J, with 10 bases between. Per the germline V gene, CDR1 is MGHRA and CDR2 is YSYEKL. The CDR3 spells CASSQEEGETEAFF. The CDR3 region has the DNA TGCGCCAGCAGCCAAGAAGAGGGCGAGACTGAAGCTTTCTTT.

The V call is TRBV6-6, the J call TRBJ2-6; 9 positions match TRBD1. Germline CDR1 is MNHNY and CDR2 is SVGAGI (reference sequence). This CDR3 has 16 residues. The junction had 2 bases not matched to a gene; V was cut back by 4 bases and J by 1 base. The CDR3: CASSSTGGSGANVLTF. CDR3 DNA sequence: TGTGCCAGCAGTTCGACAGGGGGGTCTGGGGCCAACGTCCTGACTTTC.

This rearrangement joins TRBV2 to TRBJ2-4, with D perhaps TRBD2 (6 bases). Germline values: CDR1 SNHLY, CDR2 FYNNEI. This CDR3 is built from 16 residues. Trimming took off 3 bases at V and 3 bases at J, with 15 bases between the two ends. In DNA, the CDR3 is TGTGCCAGCAGTGATGGGGGACTCCTTTACAAAAACATTCAGTACTTC. This sequence encodes CASSDGGLLYKNIQYF.

This chain joins TRBV27 and TRBJ2-4; a possible D gene is TRBD2 (6 bases). The germline V and J ends were trimmed by 5 bases and 0 bases, with 14 bases remaining between them. Germline loops: CDR1 MNHEY, CDR2 SMNVEV (reference sequence). CDR3 length: 16 amino acids. CDR3 sequence reads: CASSPRDWGAKNIQYF. CDR3 bases: TGTGCCAGCAGTCCCCGGGACTGGGGAGCCAAAAACATTCAGTACTTC.

V usage is TRBV11-2 and J usage is TRBJ2-3, with TRBD2 matching over 12 bases. This CDR3 spans 19 amino acids. CDR1 is SGHAT and CDR2 is FQNNGV in the germline V gene. The trim removed 7 bases at V and 1 base at J, leaving 15 bases unmatched. The CDR3 loop reads CASTLPRGLAGHGTDTQYF. Written as DNA, the CDR3 is TGTGCCAGCACCCTGCCAAGGGGACTAGCGGGTCATGGCACAGATACGCAGTATTTT.